These 6 T cell receptor beta chains were all obtained from the same sample, sequenced in a study of shared T cell receptors in the human thymus. Sequencing was performed with immunoSEQ multiplex PCR; in TCRdb, only in-frame clones are kept and a portion is missing. The sample has over 650,000 clones; 70% to 90% are singletons. The same data also went into a second study, on human thymus T cells.

Sequenced input: thymocytes. All receptors come from a boy in the first two years of life with a congenital heart defect.

The CDR3 is CASSSRQGLAKNIQYF. As DNA, the CDR3 is TGTGCCAGCAGTTCTCGACAGGGTCTAGCCAAAAACATTCAGTACTTC. The chain couples TRBV27 to TRBJ2-4; 7 positions agree with TRBD1. Germline trimming cut 4 bases from V and 0 bases from J; bases unmatched to any gene: 6. CDR1 and CDR2 from the germline V gene are MNHEY and SMNVEV (reference sequence). The CDR3 is 16 amino acids.

The chain uses TRBV5-1 and TRBJ2-6; 7 bases are shared with TRBD2. Germline V lookup: CDR1 SGHRS, CDR2 YFSETQ. CDR3 length: 16 amino acids. V shed 4 bases, J shed 2 bases, and the junction held 6 bases outside the gene matches. CDR3 amino acids: CASSPDGGTGANVLTF. As DNA, the CDR3 is TGCGCCAGCAGCCCGGACGGGGGGACTGGGGCCAACGTCCTGACTTTC. The whole variable domain, filled in from reference TRBV5-1 and TRBJ2-6, reads KAGVTQTPRYLIKTRGQQVTLSCSPISGHRSVSWYQQTPGQGLQFLFEYFSETQRNKGNFPGRFSGRQFSNSRSEMNVSTLELGDSALYLCASSPDGGTGANVLTFGAGSRLTVL.

J is TRBJ2-1 and V is TRBV4-3, with a tentative D call TRBD2 (5 bases). V gave up 1 base and J gave up 4 bases, with 14 bases separating them. From germline, CDR1 is LGHNA and CDR2 YSLEER. The CDR3 runs to 16 residues. The DNA for the CDR3 is TGCGCCAGCAGCCAAGGGGCGGGCAGGAGGTACAATGAGCAGTTCTTC. Residues: CASSQGAGRRYNEQFF.

V gene TRBV25-1 combines with J gene TRBJ2-7, with D uncertain. The CDR3 covers 14 residues. V was cut by 2 bases and J by 1 base, with 9 bases left in between. Germline CDR1 reads MGHDK; CDR2 reads SYGVNS. The CDR3 bases are TGTGCCAGCAGTGAAGGCGGAGAGTCCTACGAGCAGTACTTC. Translating gives CASSEGGESYEQYF.

The V gene is TRBV4-3, the J gene TRBJ2-7; D may be TRBD2 (6 bases). The CDR3 covers 16 residues. V was shortened by 2 bases and J by 1 base, with 15 bases between the two germline ends. Germline CDR1 LGHNA, CDR2 YSLEER. The CDR3 here is CASSQKTGELSYEQYF. In DNA form, the CDR3 reads TGCGCCAGCAGCCAAAAGACGGGAGAGTTATCCTACGAGCAGTACTTC.

The gene calls are TRBV28 and TRBJ1-1; TRBD1 matches 7 bases. Unmatched junction bases numbered 10, after V lost 8 bases and J lost 10 bases. Germline V gene lookup returns CDR1 MDHEN and CDR2 SYDVKM. The CDR3 loop spans 12 amino acids. CDR3 sequence reads: CASCAPTGRAFF. The CDR3 region has the DNA TGTGCCAGCTGCGCCCCGACAGGGCGAGCTTTCTTT.